This T cell receptor (beta chain) was recorded in a study of T cells after yellow fever vaccination. About the study: Fractions containing few cells were prepared with SMART-Seq v4 Ultra Low Input.

This clonotype showed up many times. One entry per CDR3 protein results from TCRdb running MiXCR on the 5' RACE reads. Of about 250,000 distinct CDR3 sequences in the sample, approximately 3.6% were seen once. This CDR3 comprises 15 residues. Trimming removed 9 bases from V and 5 bases from J; junction bases left unmatched: 11. Germline V gene data show CDR1 as LNHDA and CDR2 as SQIVND (reference sequence). The sequence was collected from a man aged 18-30 years who received the YFV17D yellow fever vaccine. The chain couples TRBV19 to TRBJ1-2, with 11 bases aligning to TRBD1. The sample in question was PBMCs, obtained 15 days after the yellow fever booster vaccination. The chain's CDR3 is CARTGTGGRNYGYTF. Here the CDR3 DNA reads TGTGCCAGAACCGGGACAGGGGGAAGGAATTATGGCTACACCTTC.